This TCR beta chain derives from a study of blood T cell repertoires in COVID-19. Study-wide context: Samples taken during acute and convalescent COVID-19 were collected in the United States, Italy and Spain. Sources were T cells, B-cell-depleted T cells, or PBMCs; the material itself was cDNA or gDNA.

The CDR3 loop spans 15 amino acids. Trimming cost V 1 base and J 1 base, with 11 bases left between them. Germline values: CDR1 LGHNA, CDR2 YSLEER. In the source study's methods: Amplified reference gene primers provided the basis for estimating nucleated cell counts. TCRdb's copy holds only in-frame clones and misses some; the assay was immunoSEQ multiplex PCR. That table is the source of V, J and clone size, and D and trimming were worked out from the DNA. The table includes 120,000 to 150,000 clones, 85% to 90% detected once. The receptor was derived from a human donor in a cohort sampled during active COVID-19. The material sequenced was peripheral blood. The V call is TRBV4-3, the J call TRBJ2-7; TRBD2 might be the D (5 bases). CDR3 nucleotide sequence: TGCGCCAGCAGCCAAGTCCTAGCCGGATCCTACGAGCAGTACTTC. This translates into CASSQVLAGSYEQYF.